Listed below are T cell receptor beta chains from one sample, sequenced in a study of cytomegalovirus exposure and HLA in healthy donors. Data came from immunoSEQ multiplex PCR; TCRdb stores just in-frame clones and leaves some out. The sample shows under 150,000 clones, roughly 85% of them seen only once. Sequencing input: PBMCs. These receptors were taken from a boy between 5 and 17 years old in good health and CMV-seronegative. The CDR3 runs from the conserved cysteine through the conserved F or W. A D gene is named only where the DNA matches it firmly. Only some rows state a clone size, as once, few, many or a class for expanded clones.

CDR3	DNA	V	J	size	D
CASSRTGGSEKLFF	TGTGCCAGCAGCCGGACAGGGGGGTCAGAAAAACTGTTTTTT	TRBV14	TRBJ1-4	-	TRBD1
CATLREGGGYTF	TGTGCCACCTTACGGGAGGGGGGCGGCTACACCTTC	TRBV19	TRBJ1-2	-	-
CASTKDRGPYNEQFF	TGTGCCAGCACCAAAGACAGGGGTCCCTACAATGAGCAGTTCTTC	TRBV5-4	TRBJ2-1	-	TRBD1
CASTIADRGTEAFF	TGTGCCAGCACTATTGCCGACAGGGGCACTGAAGCTTTCTTT	TRBV2	TRBJ1-1	-	TRBD1
CAGQGGNTEAFF	TGTGCCGGACAGGGAGGGAACACTGAAGCTTTCTTT	TRBV2	TRBJ1-1	-	TRBD1
CASSPLAGAYEQYF	TGTGCCAGCAGTCCCCTGGCGGGGGCCTACGAGCAGTACTTC	TRBV27	TRBJ2-7	-	TRBD2
CASSITGGSNTGELFF	TGTGCCAGTAGTATTACAGGGGGTTCGAACACCGGGGAGCTGTTTTTT	TRBV19	TRBJ2-2	-	TRBD1
CASGQGFGTGELFF	TGTGCCAGCGGACAGGGGTTTGGCACCGGGGAGCTGTTTTTT	TRBV6-6	TRBJ2-2	-	TRBD1
CASSLGSREPQHF	TGTGCCAGCAGCTTGGGCTCCAGGGAGCCCCAGCATTTT	TRBV5-8	TRBJ1-5	once	-
CASSPSRTTYYEQYF	TGTGCCAGCAGCCCCTCCAGGACTACCTACTACGAGCAGTACTTC	TRBV7-2	TRBJ2-7	-	-
CASSRGAPYEQYF	TGTGCCAGCAGCAGGGGCGCACCCTACGAGCAGTACTTC	TRBV5-6	TRBJ2-7	once	-
CASSLGGSGRLYEQYF	TGTGCCAGCAGCTTAGGGGGTAGCGGGAGGCTCTACGAGCAGTACTTC	TRBV7-2	TRBJ2-7	-	TRBD2
CASSPKGQGETQYF	TGTGCCAGCAGCCCCAAGGGACAGGGAGAGACCCAGTACTTC	TRBV7-9	TRBJ2-5	once	TRBD1
CASSYSSGRAAKNIQYF	TGCGCCAGCAGCTACTCTAGCGGGAGGGCGGCCAAAAACATTCAGTACTTC	TRBV4-1	TRBJ2-4	-	TRBD2
CGSASAALPGANYRDPYEQYF	TGTGGCAGTGCATCCGCAGCCCTCCCCGGGGCCAATTACAGGGATCCCTACGAGCAGTACTTC	TRBV8-2	TRBJ2-7	-	-
CASSVGGRYQETQYF	TGTGCCAGCAGCGTAGGTGGGAGGTACCAAGAGACCCAGTACTTC	TRBV9	TRBJ2-5	-	-
CSVEDLMASGYTF	TGCAGCGTTGAAGATCTCATGGCCTCCGGCTACACCTTC	TRBV29-1	TRBJ1-2	-	-
CSVADRNTGELFF	TGCAGCGTGGCGGACAGGAACACCGGGGAGCTGTTTTTT	TRBV29-1	TRBJ2-2	once	-
CASSPQDTHTEAFF	TGTGCCAGCAGCCCCCAGGACACTCACACTGAAGCTTTCTTT	TRBV7-9	TRBJ1-1	-	-
CASTLIGGSYEQYF	TGTGCCAGCACCCTTATCGGGGGCTCCTACGAGCAGTACTTC	TRBV27	TRBJ2-7	-	-
CASSLLGADTQYF	TGTGCCAGCAGTTTATTAGGGGCAGATACGCAGTATTTT	TRBV27	TRBJ2-3	-	-
CASSQERGGRDISYEQYF	TGCGCCAGCAGCCAAGAGAGGGGGGGGAGAGACATTTCTTACGAGCAGTACTTC	TRBV4-1	TRBJ2-7	once	-
CAWSVGGALGYTF	TGTGCCTGGAGTGTAGGGGGGGCGCTTGGCTACACCTTC	TRBV30	TRBJ1-2	-	-
CSVPVGAEQYF	TGCAGCGTGCCCGTGGGCGCCGAGCAGTACTTC	TRBV29-1	TRBJ2-7	-	-
CASSLGTSGSHEQFF	TGTGCCAGCAGCTTAGGGACTAGCGGGAGCCATGAGCAGTTCTTC	TRBV7-9	TRBJ2-1	-	TRBD2
CASSRNLGAYEQYF	TGTGCCAGCAGCCGCAACCTAGGAGCCTACGAGCAGTACTTC	TRBV5-6	TRBJ2-7	-	-
CASSITSGAYNEQFF	TGTGCCAGTAGTATAACTAGCGGGGCCTACAATGAGCAGTTCTTC	TRBV19	TRBJ2-1	few	TRBD2
CASSQEGLAGVTGELFF	TGTGCCAGCAGCCAAGAAGGACTAGCGGGAGTTACCGGGGAGCTGTTTTTT	TRBV4-2	TRBJ2-2	-	TRBD2
CASSDRTGAYRLYGYTF	TGTGCCAGCAGTGACCGGACAGGGGCCTACCGCCTCTATGGCTACACCTTC	TRBV6-4	TRBJ1-2	-	TRBD1
CASSVDTSGSILGTQYF	TGTGCCAGCAGCGTTGATACTAGCGGGTCTATCCTGGGGACCCAGTACTTC	TRBV9	TRBJ2-5	-	TRBD2
CASSERRIWGSWNTGELFF	TGTGCCAGCAGTGAGCGACGCATATGGGGCTCATGGAACACCGGGGAGCTGTTTTTT	TRBV6-1	TRBJ2-2	-	-
CASTLQSTQYF	TGTGCCAGCACCCTACAGAGTACGCAGTATTTT	TRBV6-5	TRBJ2-3	once	-
CSVWTGGANQPQHF	TGCAGCGTTTGGACAGGGGGCGCGAACCAGCCCCAGCATTTT	TRBV29-1	TRBJ1-5	-	TRBD1
CASSPRTGMTGELFF	TGTGCCAGTAGTCCAAGGACAGGGATGACCGGGGAGCTGTTTTTT	TRBV19	TRBJ2-2	-	TRBD1
CASSPGTGENEKLFF	TGTGCCAGCAGCCCGGGGACAGGGGAAAATGAAAAACTGTTTTTT	TRBV9	TRBJ1-4	-	TRBD1
CASSAGNTIYF	TGTGCCAGCAGTGCGGGAAACACCATATATTTT	TRBV6-1	TRBJ1-3	few	-
CAWSVQWTSGYTDTQYF	TGTGCCTGGAGTGTACAATGGACTAGCGGATACACAGATACGCAGTATTTT	TRBV30	TRBJ2-3	-	TRBD2
CASRRTGDTEAFF	TGTGCCAGCAGGAGGACAGGGGACACTGAAGCTTTCTTT	TRBV6-4	TRBJ1-1	-	TRBD1
CASSIPTGKADTQYF	TGTGCCAGTAGTATCCCGACAGGGAAGGCAGATACGCAGTATTTT	TRBV19	TRBJ2-3	few	TRBD1
CASSPSNIQYF	TGTGCCAGCAGCCCATCAAACATTCAGTACTTC	TRBV13	TRBJ2-4	-	-
CASSFGYNEQFF	TGTGCCAGCAGCTTCGGTTACAATGAGCAGTTCTTC	TRBV7-9	TRBJ2-1	-	-
CSVIESTNEKLFF	TGCAGCGTTATCGAGTCAACTAATGAAAAACTGTTTTTT	TRBV29-1	TRBJ1-4	once	-
CASSAPTGGHQPQHF	TGTGCCAGCAGTGCCCCAACAGGGGGCCATCAGCCCCAGCATTTT	TRBV2	TRBJ1-5	-	TRBD1
CASSSRGGTAGEVDTQYF	TGTGCCAGCAGCTCCCGCGGGGGGACAGCGGGAGAGGTTGATACGCAGTATTTT	TRBV7-6	TRBJ2-3	-	-
CASSLERGMNTEAFF	TGCGCCAGCAGCTTGGAAAGAGGAATGAACACTGAAGCTTTCTTT	TRBV5-1	TRBJ1-1	-	-
CSVSWAGVTDNEQFF	TGCAGCGTTTCGTGGGCGGGAGTGACAGACAATGAGCAGTTCTTC	TRBV29-1	TRBJ2-1	-	TRBD2